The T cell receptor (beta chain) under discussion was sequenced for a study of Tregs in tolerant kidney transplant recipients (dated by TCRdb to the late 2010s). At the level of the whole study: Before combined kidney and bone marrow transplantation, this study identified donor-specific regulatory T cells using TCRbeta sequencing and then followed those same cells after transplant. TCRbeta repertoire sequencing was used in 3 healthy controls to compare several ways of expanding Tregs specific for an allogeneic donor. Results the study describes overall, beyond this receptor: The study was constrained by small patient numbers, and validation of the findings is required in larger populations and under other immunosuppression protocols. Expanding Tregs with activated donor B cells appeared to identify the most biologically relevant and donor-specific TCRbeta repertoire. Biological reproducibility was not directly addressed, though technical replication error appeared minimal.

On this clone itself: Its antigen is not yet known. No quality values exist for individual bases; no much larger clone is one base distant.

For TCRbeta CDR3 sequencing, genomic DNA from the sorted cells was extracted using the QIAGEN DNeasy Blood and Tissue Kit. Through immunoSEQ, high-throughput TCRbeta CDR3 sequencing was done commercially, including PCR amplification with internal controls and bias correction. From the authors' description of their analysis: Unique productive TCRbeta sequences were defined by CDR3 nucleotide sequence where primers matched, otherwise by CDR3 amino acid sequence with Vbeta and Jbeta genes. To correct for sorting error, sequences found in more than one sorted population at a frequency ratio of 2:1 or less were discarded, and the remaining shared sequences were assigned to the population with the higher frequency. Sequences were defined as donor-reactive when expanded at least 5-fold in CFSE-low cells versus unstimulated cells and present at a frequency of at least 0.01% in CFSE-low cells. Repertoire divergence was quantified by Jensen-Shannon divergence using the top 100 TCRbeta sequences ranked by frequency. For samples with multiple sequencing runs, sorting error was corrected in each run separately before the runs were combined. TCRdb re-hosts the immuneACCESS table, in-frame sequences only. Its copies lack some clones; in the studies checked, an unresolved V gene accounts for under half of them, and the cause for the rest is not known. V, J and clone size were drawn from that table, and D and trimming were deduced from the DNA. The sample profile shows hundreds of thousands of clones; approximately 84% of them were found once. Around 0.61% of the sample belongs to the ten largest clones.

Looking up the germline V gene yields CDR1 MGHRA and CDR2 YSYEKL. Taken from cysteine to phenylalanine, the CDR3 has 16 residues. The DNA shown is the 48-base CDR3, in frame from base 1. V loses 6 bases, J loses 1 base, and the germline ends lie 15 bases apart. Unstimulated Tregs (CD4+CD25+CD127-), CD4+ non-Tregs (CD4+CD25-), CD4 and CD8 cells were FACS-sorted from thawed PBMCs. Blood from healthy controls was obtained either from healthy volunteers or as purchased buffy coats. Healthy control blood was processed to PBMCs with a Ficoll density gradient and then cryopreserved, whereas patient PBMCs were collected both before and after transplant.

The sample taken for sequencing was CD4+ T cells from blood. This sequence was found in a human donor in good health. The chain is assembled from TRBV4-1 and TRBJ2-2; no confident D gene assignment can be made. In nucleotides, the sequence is TGCGCCAGCAGTCAAATGGCCGGCCTGAACACCGGGGAGCTGTTTTTT. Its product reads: CASSQMAGLNTGELFF.